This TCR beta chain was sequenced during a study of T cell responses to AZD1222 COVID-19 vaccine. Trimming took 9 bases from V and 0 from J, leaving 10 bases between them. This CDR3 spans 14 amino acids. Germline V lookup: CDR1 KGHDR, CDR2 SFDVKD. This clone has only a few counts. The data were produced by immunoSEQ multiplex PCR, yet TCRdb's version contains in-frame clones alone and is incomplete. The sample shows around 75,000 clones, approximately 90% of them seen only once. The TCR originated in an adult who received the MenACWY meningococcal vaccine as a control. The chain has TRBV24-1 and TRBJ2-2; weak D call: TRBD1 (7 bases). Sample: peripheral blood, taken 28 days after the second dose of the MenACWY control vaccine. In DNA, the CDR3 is TGTGCCACCGGGGGGACAGCGAACACCGGGGAGCTGTTTTTT. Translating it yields CATGGTANTGELFF.